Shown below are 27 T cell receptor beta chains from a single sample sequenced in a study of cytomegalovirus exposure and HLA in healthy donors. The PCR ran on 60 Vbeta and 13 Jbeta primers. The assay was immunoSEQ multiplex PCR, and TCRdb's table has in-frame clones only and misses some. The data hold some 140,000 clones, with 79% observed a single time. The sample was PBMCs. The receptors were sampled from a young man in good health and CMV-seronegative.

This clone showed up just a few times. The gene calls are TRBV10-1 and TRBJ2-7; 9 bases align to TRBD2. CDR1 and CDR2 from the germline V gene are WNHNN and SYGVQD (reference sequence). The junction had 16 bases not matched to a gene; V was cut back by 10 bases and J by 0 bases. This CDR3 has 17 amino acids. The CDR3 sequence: CATHSHRKRGVSYEQYF. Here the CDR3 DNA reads TGCGCCACCCATAGCCACCGAAAGCGGGGGGTCTCCTACGAGCAGTACTTC.

The CDR3 loop reads CASSVVPGQGRETQYF. DNA for the CDR3: TGTGCCAGCAGCGTAGTCCCGGGACAGGGGCGGGAGACCCAGTACTTC. The rearrangement joins TRBV9 to TRBJ2-5; 10 bases fit TRBD1. This CDR3 has 16 residues. V lost 0 bases, J lost 5 bases, and 7 bases stayed unmatched. The germline V gene has CDR1 SGDLS and CDR2 YYNGEE.

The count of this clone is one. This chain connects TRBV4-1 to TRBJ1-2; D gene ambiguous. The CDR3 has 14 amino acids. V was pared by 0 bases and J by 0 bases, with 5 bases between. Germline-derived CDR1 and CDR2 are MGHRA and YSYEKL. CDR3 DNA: TGCGCCAGCAGCCAAGATCGGTCTAACTATGGCTACACCTTC. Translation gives CASSQDRSNYGYTF.

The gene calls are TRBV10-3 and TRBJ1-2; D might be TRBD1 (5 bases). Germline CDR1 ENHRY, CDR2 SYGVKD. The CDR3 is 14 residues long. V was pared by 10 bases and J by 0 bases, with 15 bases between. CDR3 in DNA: TGTGCCACTAACCAGGGCAGAGCTAACTATGGCTACACCTTC. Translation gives CATNQGRANYGYTF.

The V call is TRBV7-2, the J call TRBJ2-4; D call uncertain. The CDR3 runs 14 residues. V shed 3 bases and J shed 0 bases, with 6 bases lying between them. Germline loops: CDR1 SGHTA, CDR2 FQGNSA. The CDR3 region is CASSLRLAKNIQYF. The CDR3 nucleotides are TGTGCCAGCAGCTTGCGGTTAGCCAAAAACATTCAGTACTTC. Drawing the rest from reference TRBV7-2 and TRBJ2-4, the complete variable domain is GAGVSQSPSNKVTEKGKDVELRCDPISGHTALYWYRQSLGQGLEFLIYFQGNSAPDKSGLPSDRFSAERTGGSVSTLTIQRTQQEDSAVYLCASSLRLAKNIQYFGAGTRLSVL.

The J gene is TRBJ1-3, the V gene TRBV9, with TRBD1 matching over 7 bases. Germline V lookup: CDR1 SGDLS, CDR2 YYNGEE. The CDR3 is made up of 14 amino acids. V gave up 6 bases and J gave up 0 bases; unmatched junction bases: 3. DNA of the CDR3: TGTGCCAGCACCGACAGGGCCTCTGGAAACACCATATATTTT. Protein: CASTDRASGNTIYF.

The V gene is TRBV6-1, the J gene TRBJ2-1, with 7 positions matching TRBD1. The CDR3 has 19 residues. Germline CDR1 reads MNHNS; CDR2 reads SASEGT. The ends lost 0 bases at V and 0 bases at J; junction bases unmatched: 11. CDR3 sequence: CASSEAPHRGPNSYNEQFF. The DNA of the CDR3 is TGTGCCAGCAGTGAAGCTCCTCACAGGGGACCAAACTCCTACAATGAGCAGTTCTTC.

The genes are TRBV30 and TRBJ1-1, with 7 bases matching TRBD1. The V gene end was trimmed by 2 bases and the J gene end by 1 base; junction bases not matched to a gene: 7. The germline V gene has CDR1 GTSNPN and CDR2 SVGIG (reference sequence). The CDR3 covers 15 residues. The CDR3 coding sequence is TGTGCCTGGAGTAAGTTGGGACAGCCGAACACTGAAGCTTTCTTT. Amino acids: CAWSKLGQPNTEAFF.

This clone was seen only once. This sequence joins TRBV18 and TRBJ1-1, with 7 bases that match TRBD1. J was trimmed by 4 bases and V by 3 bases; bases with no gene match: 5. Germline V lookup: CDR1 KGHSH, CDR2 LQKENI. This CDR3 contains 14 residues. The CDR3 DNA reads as TGTGCCAGCTCACCCCCAGGGGGGACCACTGAAGCTTTCTTT. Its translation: CASSPPGGTTEAFF.

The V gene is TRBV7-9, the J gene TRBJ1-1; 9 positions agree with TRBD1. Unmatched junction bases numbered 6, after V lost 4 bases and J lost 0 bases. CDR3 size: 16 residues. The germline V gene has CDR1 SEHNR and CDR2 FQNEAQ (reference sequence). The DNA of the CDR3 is TGTGCCAGCAGCTCAGGACGGGACAGGGTGAACACTGAAGCTTTCTTT. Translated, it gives CASSSGRDRVNTEAFF. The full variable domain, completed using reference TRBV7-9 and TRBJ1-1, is DTGVSQNPRHKITKRGQNVTFRCDPISEHNRLYWYRQTLGQGPEFLTYFQNEAQLEKSRLLSDRFSAERPKGSFSTLEIQRTEQGDSAMYLCASSSGRDRVNTEAFFGQGTRLTVV.

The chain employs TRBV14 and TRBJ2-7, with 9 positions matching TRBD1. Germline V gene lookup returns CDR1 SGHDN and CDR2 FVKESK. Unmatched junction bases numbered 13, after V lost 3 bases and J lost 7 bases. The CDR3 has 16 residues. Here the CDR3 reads CASSHREGTGLREQYF. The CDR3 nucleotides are TGTGCCAGCAGCCACCGCGAGGGGACAGGGTTAAGAGAGCAGTACTTC. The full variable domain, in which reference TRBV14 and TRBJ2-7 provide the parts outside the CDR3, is EAGVTQFPSHSVIEKGQTVTLRCDPISGHDNLYWYRRVMGKEIKFLLHFVKESKQDESGMPNNRFLAERTGGTYSTLKVQPAELEDSGVYFCASSHREGTGLREQYFGPGTRLTVT.

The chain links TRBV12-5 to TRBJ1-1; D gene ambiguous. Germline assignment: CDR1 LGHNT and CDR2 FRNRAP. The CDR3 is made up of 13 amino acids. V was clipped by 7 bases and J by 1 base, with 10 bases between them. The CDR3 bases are TGTGCTAGTGCCCTCTCAGGGAACACTGAAGCTTTCTTT. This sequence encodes CASALSGNTEAFF.

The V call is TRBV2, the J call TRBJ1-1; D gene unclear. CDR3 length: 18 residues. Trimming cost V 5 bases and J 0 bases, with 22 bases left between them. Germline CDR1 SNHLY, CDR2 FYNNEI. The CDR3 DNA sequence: TGTGCCAGCAGTCCCTTTTTCCCCTCAACAGAGCTGAACACTGAAGCTTTCTTT. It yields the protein CASSPFFPSTELNTEAFF.

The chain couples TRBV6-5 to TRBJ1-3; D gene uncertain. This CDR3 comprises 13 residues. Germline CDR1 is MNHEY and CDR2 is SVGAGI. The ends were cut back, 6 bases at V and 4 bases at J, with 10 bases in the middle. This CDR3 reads CASSRVIGNTIYF. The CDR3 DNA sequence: TGTGCCAGCAGCCGGGTAATCGGAAACACCATATATTTT.

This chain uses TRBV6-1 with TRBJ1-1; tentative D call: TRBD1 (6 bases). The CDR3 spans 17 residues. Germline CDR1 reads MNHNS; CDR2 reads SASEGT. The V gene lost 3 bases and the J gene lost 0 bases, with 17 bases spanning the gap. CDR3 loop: CASSERGGGRLNTEAFF. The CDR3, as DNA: TGTGCCAGCAGTGAGAGGGGGGGTGGGCGGTTGAACACTGAAGCTTTCTTT.

In DNA, the CDR3 is TGTGCCAGCAGCGCTTTCTTAACAGGCGCTAACACCGGGGAGCTGTTTTTT. It yields the protein CASSAFLTGANTGELFF. The genes are TRBV9 and TRBJ2-2; D might be TRBD1 (5 bases). The germline V gene has CDR1 SGDLS and CDR2 YYNGEE. The CDR3 contains 17 residues. V lost 3 bases to trimming and J lost 2 bases, with 17 bases between them.

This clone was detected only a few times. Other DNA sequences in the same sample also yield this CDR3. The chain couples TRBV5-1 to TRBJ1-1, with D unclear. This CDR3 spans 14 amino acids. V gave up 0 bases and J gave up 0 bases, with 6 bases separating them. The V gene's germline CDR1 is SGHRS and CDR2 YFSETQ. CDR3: CASSLDRLNTEAFF. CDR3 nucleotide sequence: TGCGCCAGCAGCTTGGACAGATTGAACACTGAAGCTTTCTTT.

The CDR3 nucleotides are TGCGCCAGCAGCCCCGGGACAGGGCGGTACGAGCAGTACTTC. Its protein is CASSPGTGRYEQYF. The chain employs TRBV4-3 and TRBJ2-7, with 9 nucleotides matching TRBD1. Germline V gene sequence: CDR1 LGHNA, CDR2 YSLEER. The CDR3 has 14 amino acids. J gave up 4 bases and V 4 bases, and 5 bases lay outside the gene matches.

The CDR3, as DNA: TGTGCCTGGAGTGCCGGGACAGGGCCGGGAAACACCATATATTTT. It translates to CAWSAGTGPGNTIYF. The J gene is TRBJ1-3, the V gene TRBV30, with 9 nucleotides matching TRBD1. The length of the CDR3 is 15 residues. Germline V gives CDR1 GTSNPN, CDR2 SVGIG (reference sequence). V was clipped by 1 base and J by 4 bases; unmatched bases: 5.

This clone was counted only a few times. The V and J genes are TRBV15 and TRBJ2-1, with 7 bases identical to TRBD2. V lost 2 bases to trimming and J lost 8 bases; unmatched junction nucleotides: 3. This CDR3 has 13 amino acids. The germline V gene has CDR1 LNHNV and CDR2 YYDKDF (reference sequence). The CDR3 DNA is TGTGCCACCAGCAGAAGGGACTATGATGAGCAGTTCTTC. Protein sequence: CATSRRDYDEQFF. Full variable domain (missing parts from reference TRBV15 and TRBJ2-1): DAMVIQNPRYQVTQFGKPVTLSCSQTLNHNVMYWYQQKSSQAPKLLFHYYDKDFNNEADTPDNFQSRRPNTSFCFLDIRSPGLGDTAMYLCATSRRDYDEQFFGPGTRLTVL.

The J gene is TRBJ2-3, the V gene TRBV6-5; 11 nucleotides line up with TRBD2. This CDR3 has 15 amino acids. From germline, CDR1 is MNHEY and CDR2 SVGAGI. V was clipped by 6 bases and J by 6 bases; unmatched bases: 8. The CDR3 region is CASRFSGGASDTQYF. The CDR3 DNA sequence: TGTGCCAGCAGATTTAGCGGGGGGGCGTCTGATACGCAGTATTTT.

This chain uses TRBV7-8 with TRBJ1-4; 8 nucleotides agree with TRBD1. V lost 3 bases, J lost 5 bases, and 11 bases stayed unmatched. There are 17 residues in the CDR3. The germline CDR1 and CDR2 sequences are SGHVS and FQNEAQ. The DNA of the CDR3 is TGTGCCAGCAGCTTTTCGATTCCGGGACAGGAGAATGAAAAACTGTTTTTT. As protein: CASSFSIPGQENEKLFF.

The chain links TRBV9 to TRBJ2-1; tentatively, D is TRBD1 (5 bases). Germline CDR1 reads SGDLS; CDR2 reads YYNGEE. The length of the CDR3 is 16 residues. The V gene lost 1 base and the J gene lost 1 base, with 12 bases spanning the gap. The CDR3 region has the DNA TGTGCCAGCAGCGTATATGGGGCCTCTTCCTACAATGAGCAGTTCTTC. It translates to CASSVYGASSYNEQFF.

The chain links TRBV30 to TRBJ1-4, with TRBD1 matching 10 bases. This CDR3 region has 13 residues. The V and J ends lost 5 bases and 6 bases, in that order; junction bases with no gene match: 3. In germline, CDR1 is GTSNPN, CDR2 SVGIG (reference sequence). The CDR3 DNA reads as TGTGCCTGGGACAGGGGGCTGGATGAAAAACTGTTTTTT. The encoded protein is CAWDRGLDEKLFF.

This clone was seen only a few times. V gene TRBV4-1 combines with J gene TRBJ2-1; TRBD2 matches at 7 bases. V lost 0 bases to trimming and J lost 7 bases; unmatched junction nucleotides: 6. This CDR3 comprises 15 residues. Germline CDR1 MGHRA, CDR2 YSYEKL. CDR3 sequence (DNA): TGCGCCAGCAGCCAAGACCCCTCAGCGGGGAATGAGCAGTTCTTC. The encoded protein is CASSQDPSAGNEQFF.

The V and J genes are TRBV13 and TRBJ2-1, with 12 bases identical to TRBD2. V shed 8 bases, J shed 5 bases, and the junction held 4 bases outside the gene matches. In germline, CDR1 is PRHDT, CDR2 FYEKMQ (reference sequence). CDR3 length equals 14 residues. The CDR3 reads CASSSGGADNEQFF. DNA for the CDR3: TGTGCCAGCTCTAGCGGGGGGGCCGACAATGAGCAGTTCTTC.

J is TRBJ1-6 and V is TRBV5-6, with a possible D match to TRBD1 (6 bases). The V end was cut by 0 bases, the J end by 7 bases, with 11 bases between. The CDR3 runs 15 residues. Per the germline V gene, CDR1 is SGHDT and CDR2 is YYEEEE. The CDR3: CASSLGTGWNSPLHF. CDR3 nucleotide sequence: TGTGCCAGCAGCTTGGGTACAGGGTGGAATTCACCCCTCCACTTT.